This TCR beta chain was identified during a study of shared clonotypes between healthy human individuals (TCRdb year 2020). Regarding the study in general: The cohort included a few men and a couple of women between 18 and 49 years of age. For each donor, three plates each were used for CD4 naive and CD4 memory, two plates were used for CD8 naive, and one plate was used for CD8 memory. Per donor, leukapheresis produced somewhere between about 0.85 and 8.9 billion PBMCs. Blood TCR repertoires of about 5 healthy adults were deeply sequenced to estimate repertoire size and the extent of clonotype sharing between individuals. To increase sequencing depth and limit assay-specific biases, different laboratories used diverse techniques to prepare libraries and sequence TCR repertoires. Study-level results and caveats: Naive subsets generally had larger estimated clonotype richness than memory subsets did. Sharing across four donors was observed for approximately 4.6% of naive CD4, over 3% of naive CD8, 2% to 2.5% of memory CD4, and roughly 0.4% of memory CD8 clonotypes. Sampling was restricted to blood, and TCR repertoires in tissues likely differ from the TCR repertoires found in blood. The genetic and exposure-history diversity represented was limited by the small number of donors. Rarefaction of sorted-subset datasets indicated incomplete sequencing despite the large sequencing depth. Based on pairwise subsampling, the degree of clonotype sharing among donors was expected to be affected by sequencing depth. Compared with non-shared clonotypes, the clonotypes found in all four sorted-subset donors had higher generation probabilities.

Concerning this clone: Its antigen is still unknown. Per-base qualities were not stored, and no clone one base away is much larger.

TCR CDR3 regions were amplified from genomic DNA by multiplex PCR using the deep immunoSEQ assay. For each cell subset, the extracted genomic DNA was distributed evenly across all wells of several immunoSEQ 96-well plates, and each plate served as one replicate. Each replicate PCR for sorted subsets received roughly 200 ng genomic DNA, equal to roughly 30,000 T cell genomes. Purified libraries were measured with a Qubit 3.0 fluorometer, size-checked on a Bioanalyzer 2100, and measured again with the KAPA Library Quantification kit. Every immunoSEQ 96-well plate was sequenced on a separate single-read 150-cycle Illumina NextSeq 550 flow cell. Turning to the authors' computational methods: Because the immunoSEQ output included only junctional sequences and no quality scores, the filtering could not be the same as the filtering used for full-length reads. To assign V/J genes and CDR3, sequences were annotated against IMGT germline references using PyIR, a Python wrapper for IgBLAST v1.9. Any read was removed if the V/J assignment was weak (E-value above 1e-6), the CDR3 was missing, or the read contained stop codons, out-of-frame junctions, or ambiguous translated residues. V3J clonotypes were defined as sequences sharing the same inferred V gene, J gene, and CDR3 amino acid sequence. The percentage overlap between two repertoires was calculated by dividing the number of shared unique clonotypes by the size of the smaller repertoire. Repertoire richness was assessed with RTK rarefaction, the Chao1 estimator, and Recon v2.1 estimates of unobserved clonotypes. Generation probabilities were computed with OLGA for all TCRbeta clonotypes obtained by the gDNA method from several donors. The table was pulled from immuneACCESS by TCRdb, which kept in-frame rearrangements only. Such tables lose some clones; where checked, under half of the loss comes from unresolved V genes, and the rest has no known cause. The V and J calls and clone size come from that table; D and trimming were worked out from the DNA. The sample data list over a million clones, and around 78% of these were observed just once. About 0.52% of the sample rests with the top ten.

The donors were healthy, HIV-negative adults with no recently reported acute infections or vaccinations. Only Caucasian adults living in Nashville, Tennessee, USA were represented among the donors. CD4+ T cells were enriched by magnetic negative selection, after which naive cells were positively selected on CD45RA and the negative fraction was taken as the memory subset. Blood was obtained by leukapheresis, after which PBMCs were separated by Ficoll-Histopaque density gradient centrifugation and cryopreserved in liquid nitrogen vapor phase. Analytical flow cytometry was used to check the purity and quantity of each magnetically sorted T cell population. Each sorted fraction had its genomic DNA isolated and then quantified by UV absorbance on a Nanodrop 2000c. The source is a young man in good health. Some clones in this sample may be carry-over from other donors' samples. Sample: memory CD4+ T cells from PBMCs. In the paper's terms, the cell subset or site label means: CD45RA-negative fraction.

The DNA sequence reads TGTGCCACCAGTCCGGGGACAGGGAACTACGAGCAGTACTTC. Protein translation: CATSPGTGNYEQYF. The sequence links TRBV15 to TRBJ2-7, with 9 bases in between that match TRBD1. The germline V gene (reference sequence) gives CDR1 as LNHNV and CDR2 as YYDKDF. Counted from cysteine to phenylalanine, this CDR3 has 14 amino acids. Only the CDR3 portion is preserved as DNA: 42 bases, with reading frame beginning at the first base. For this chain, trimming is 6 bases at the V end and 3 bases at the J end, and the number of junction bases without a gene match is 6.